This section outlines one T cell receptor (beta chain) sequence together with its context. This clone was counted between two and nine times. Its antigen is unknown. Nothing much larger sits one base from this clone, and base qualities are not available. This entry is derived from a study of CD8+ T cells in alopecia areata (dated by TCRdb to the late 2010s). Context from the whole study: The treated patients, all with moderate-to-severe alopecia areata, were enrolled in an open-label pilot trial of oral tofacitinib given at 5 to 10 mg twice daily. Patients stayed on tofacitinib for 6 to 18 months and then had 6 months of follow-up off drug so that delayed response and recurrence could be assessed. In treated patients, disease severity was measured using the SALT score, which gives the percentage of scalp surface area affected. To study T cell clonal expansion in alopecia areata, the researchers applied high-throughput TCRbeta sequencing to both the C3H/HeJ mouse model and human patients. Human TCRbeta sequencing covered scalp tissue and sorted CD4+ and CD8+ peripheral blood T cells from patchy and totalis/universalis alopecia areata patients and healthy controls. Patients on tofacitinib were biopsied at baseline and after 4 and 24 weeks of treatment, and several of the patients also had a later scalp biopsy. Scalp clonality was compared among normal scalp (n=4), patchy alopecia areata scalp (n=8), and alopecia totalis/universalis scalp (n=8). RNA was extracted with the PAXgene miRNA kit for fixed scalp, the miRNeasy kit for PBMCs, and the RNeasy kit for mouse skin. TCRbeta CDR3 regions were amplified by immunoSEQ multiplex PCR with 35 Vbeta forward and 13 Jbeta reverse primers.

Libraries were made using the immunoSEQ multiplex PCR assay. To provide template for TCR sequencing, every sample had RNA extracted and reverse transcribed into cDNA. First-strand cDNA was synthesized with SuperScript III using a 2:1 mix of oligo-dT and random hexamers. Amplification bias was assessed with a synthetic immune receptor repertoire, and residual bias was removed computationally. For the original study's pipeline: Raw reads were preprocessed to remove errors, and CDR3 was defined according to IMGT conventions as the region from the conserved cysteine to phenylalanine. Clonality was computed by normalizing Shannon entropy by log2 of the number of productive unique TCRs and subtracting the result from 1. Scalp TCRbeta sequences were cross-referenced with sorted blood CD4 and CD8 repertoires so that the CD4 or CD8 identity of scalp clones could be inferred. In TCRdb, the immuneACCESS table is reduced to in-frame sequences with V and J assigned. These tables do not hold every clone; where another copy was compared, an unresolved V gene accounts for under half, and the others remain unexplained. The DNA gave D and trimming, while V, J and clone size come from that table. The sample has about 210,000 clones on record, about three fifths of them singletons. Around 3.9% of the sample goes to the ten largest clones.

Explained via the paper, the time point label denotes: four to five weeks on oral tofacitinib. The meaning of the sample's treatment or condition label: oral pan-JAK inhibitor, 5-10 mg twice daily. Peripheral blood and lesional scalp punch biopsies were obtained from patients with alopecia areata. PBMCs were isolated by density centrifugation and stained for CD3, CD4 and CD8, and CD4+ and CD8+ T cells were sorted on a FACSAria. On the study overall, not on this receptor specifically: Compared with mice, TCR sequences shared between patients were less clear, possibly partly because of HLA diversity across the patient population. During tofacitinib treatment, many expanded lesional clones remained in scalp and blood, and this persistence may partly explain relapse after treatment is stopped. Compared with normal scalp, lesional scalp, particularly in alopecia totalis/universalis, had higher clonality and more expanded CD8+ clones, which suggests antigenic drive. Unlike mouse skin, which is dominated by gammadelta T cells, normal human skin has resident alphabeta T cells that are also sequenced, and this complicates analysis of the scalp TCR repertoire. Because the treated cohort was small and included a single nonresponder, larger studies are needed to assess links between baseline CD8+ expansion and response. With tofacitinib, both scalp clonality and the number of expanded CD8+ clones among the top 100 scalp clones went down significantly.

From its cysteine to its phenylalanine, the CDR3 spans 13 amino acids. CDR3 DNA is the only sequence kept; it has 39 bases, read in frame from the first base. CDR1 and CDR2 are read off the germline V gene as SGHTA and FQGNSA. The germline ends are 8 bases apart after V is trimmed by 6 bases and J by 0 bases. The origin of this receptor is a human donor with alopecia areata. The receptor chain draws on TRBV7-2 and TRBJ1-1; the D region possibly corresponds to TRBD1 (5 bases align). The material sequenced was CD4+ T cells sorted from blood, taken at week 4, from a patient treated with tofacitinib. The base sequence is TGTGCCAGCAGGATGGACATGAACACTGAAGCTTTCTTT. This gives the protein CASRMDMNTEAFF.